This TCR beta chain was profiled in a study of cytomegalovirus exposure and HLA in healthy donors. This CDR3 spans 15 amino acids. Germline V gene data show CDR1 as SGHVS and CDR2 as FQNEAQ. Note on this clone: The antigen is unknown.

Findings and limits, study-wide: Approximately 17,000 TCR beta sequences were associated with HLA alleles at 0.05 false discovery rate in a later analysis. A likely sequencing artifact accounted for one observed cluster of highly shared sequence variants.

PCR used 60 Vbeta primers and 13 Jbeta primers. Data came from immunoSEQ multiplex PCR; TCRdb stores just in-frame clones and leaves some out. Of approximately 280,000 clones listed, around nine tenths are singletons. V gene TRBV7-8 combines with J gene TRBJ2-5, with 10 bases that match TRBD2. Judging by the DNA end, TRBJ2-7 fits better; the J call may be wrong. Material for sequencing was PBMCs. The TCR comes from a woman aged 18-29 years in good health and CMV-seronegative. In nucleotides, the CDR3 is TGTGCCAGCAGCTGGTCTAGCGGGGGATATTACGAGCAGTACTTC. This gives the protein CASSWSSGGYYEQYF.